This is a list of T cell receptor beta chains from one sample in a study of blood T cell repertoires in COVID-19. Clones were sequenced by immunoSEQ multiplex PCR, and TCRdb holds only the in-frame ones, with some missing. The repertoire holds 95,000 to 100,000 clones, with about nine tenths as singletons. Input material: peripheral blood. The receptors stem from a man aged 50 to 60 with acute or convalescent COVID-19. CDR3s include the opening cysteine and the closing phenylalanine or tryptophan. Fields, in order: clone size, J gene, V gene, CDR3 protein. Size is omitted from some rows. Given values are once, few, many or a class for expanded clones.

-	TRBJ1-1	TRBV11-2	CASTPIGTGGRTEAFF
-	TRBJ2-3	TRBV6-5	CASSSGGRTDTQYF
-	TRBJ1-2	TRBV4-1	CASSQDGRTTYGYTF
-	TRBJ1-4	TRBV29-1	CSARGRQSNEKLFF
once	TRBJ1-5	TRBV6-5	CASRQAKNQPQHF
-	TRBJ2-4	TRBV3-1/TRBV3-2	CASSQSGGAAKNIQYF
-	TRBJ1-2	TRBV4-2	CASSLPVVGYTF
-	TRBJ2-7	TRBV5-5	CASSPGGQPSSYEQYF
-	TRBJ2-5	TRBV19	CASSNSVPFKETQYF
-	TRBJ1-1	TRBV12-5	CASGAGTGATEAFF